The text below deals with one T cell receptor (beta chain). Antigen unknown. These data come from a study of blood T cells in healthy people across ages. Regarding the study as a whole: Greater diversity and more naive CD4+ cells were seen in long-lived donors than in aged donors. Age showed a roughly linear inverse relationship with TCR beta diversity per million T cells.

CDR1 is LGHDT and CDR2 is YNNKEL in the germline V gene (reference sequence). This CDR3 spans 14 amino acids. Trimming pared 4 bases from V and 2 bases from J, leaving 11 bases between. Sample-barcoded 5' priming and a J-beta primer mix drove a second PCR of roughly 6 to 12 cycles. One entry per CDR3 protein, called by TCRdb with MiXCR from the 5' RACE reads. The table records more than 700,000 distinct CDR3 sequences, 50% to 65% of them present only once. Input material: blood. The sequence derives from a man aged 80 or over in good health. The chain joins TRBV3-1 to TRBJ1-1, with a possible D match to TRBD1 (5 bases). The CDR3 DNA follows: TGTGCCAGCAGCCGGGGCGGGATCAACACTGAAGCTTTCTTT. This translates into CASSRGGINTEAFF.